A selection of T cell receptor beta chains follows, all from one sample in a study of T cells in Graves' hyperthyroidism and ophthalmopathy. In TCRdb, the multiplex PCR reads were re-called with MiXCR into one record per CDR3 protein. This table has around 190,000 distinct CDR3 sequences, 15% to 20% appearing once. The sequenced sample was blood. Receptors originate from a woman between 50 and 59 years old with Graves' hyperthyroidism. The CDR3 runs from the conserved cysteine through the conserved F or W. Each record gives: V gene, D gene, clone size, J gene, CDR3 DNA, CDR3 protein. A D gene is named only where the DNA matches it firmly. Expanded clones get a size class; other rows say once, few or many, or leave the size out.

>TRBV19|.|.|TRBJ1-1
TGTGCCAGTAGTATAGCCGCCCACGGACGGGGCACTGAAGCTCTCTTT
CASSIAAHGRGTEALF
>TRBV7-9|.|many|TRBJ1-1
TGTGCCAGCAGCCCTTCGCCGGGATACACTGAAGCTTTCTTT
CASSPSPGYTEAFF
>TRBV27|TRBD2|.|TRBJ2-1
TGTGCCAGCAGTTTAGGCGGGGGGCCTTTCTACAATGAGCAGTTCTTC
CASSLGGGPFYNEQFF
>TRBV6-1|.|.|TRBJ1-5
TGTGCCAGCAGTTTAATCGGAGGGCTAAATCAGCCCCAGCATTTT
CASSLIGGLNQPQHF
>TRBV6-2/TRBV6-3|TRBD1|.|TRBJ2-3
TGTGCCAGCACTCCCAGGACAGGGGTTTCCGATACGCAGTATTTT
CASTPRTGVSDTQYF
>TRBV5-4|TRBD2|few|TRBJ2-5
TGTGCCAGCAGCTTTCAACGCGGGGGAGAGACCCAGTACTTC
CASSFQRGGETQYF
>TRBV18|TRBD1|many|TRBJ2-7
TGTGCCAGCTCACCGCGGACAGGGGGCCCCTACGAGCAGTACTTC
CASSPRTGGPYEQYF
>TRBV28|.|many|TRBJ2-5
TGTGCCAGCAGCCCTCCCACAGGGACCCCAAGGGAGACCCAGTACTTC
CASSPPTGTPRETQYF
>TRBV20-1|.|many|TRBJ2-7
TGCAGTGCTAGAGTGGGAAGCGGCTACGAGCAGTACTTC
CSARVGSGYEQYF
>TRBV7-9|.|many|TRBJ1-3
TGTGCCAGCAGCTCACAGGGTACTGGAAACACCATATATTTT
CASSSQGTGNTIYF
>TRBV19|.|.|TRBJ1-5
TGTGCCAGTATGATAATCATGACAGACAATCAGCCCCAGCATTTT
CASMIIMTDNQPQHF
>TRBV7-2|.|many|TRBJ2-5
TGTGCCAGCAGCTGGGACGGTAGGGAGACCCAGTACTTC
CASSWDGRETQYF
>TRBV6-1|.|many|TRBJ1-6
TGTGCCAGCAGTCCGGGACGGGGTAGGTCACCCCTCCACTTT
CASSPGRGRSPLHF
>TRBV2|.|.|TRBJ2-7
TGTGCCAGCAGTGTGGGGGACTACGAGCAGTACTTC
CASSVGDYEQYF
>TRBV12-3/TRBV12-4|TRBD1|many|TRBJ1-4
TGTGCCAGCAGCTCCCGGCTCGGACAGGGTGGTGAAAAACTGTTTTTT
CASSSRLGQGGEKLFF
>TRBV6-5|.|few|TRBJ2-1
TGTGCCAGCAGTTACTGGGACACCAAGGCGGGGAATGAGCAGTTCTTC
CASSYWDTKAGNEQFF
>TRBV2|.|.|TRBJ2-7
TGTGCCAGCAGTGTTTCGCGGAGCGAGCAGTACTTC
CASSVSRSEQYF
>TRBV18|.|many|TRBJ2-7
TGTGCCAGCTCACCACAAAGACAGGCCTCCTACGAGCAGTACTTC
CASSPQRQASYEQYF
>TRBV6-1|.|many|TRBJ1-5
TGTGCCAGCATTCCGGACAGCGATCAGCCCCAGCATTTT
CASIPDSDQPQHF
>TRBV7-8|.|.|TRBJ1-3
TGTGCCAGCAGCTTAGTCGGCAGTACCTCTGGAAACACCATATATTTT
CASSLVGSTSGNTIYF
>TRBV9|.|few|TRBJ1-4
TGTGCCAGCAGCGTAGGGGCGCTAGCTAATGAAAAACTGTTTTTT
CASSVGALANEKLFF
>TRBV5-1|.|many|TRBJ2-4
TGCGCCAGCAGTCGGTACCAGGGGAGCCCCAAAAACATTCAGTACTTC
CASSRYQGSPKNIQYF
>TRBV19|.|.|TRBJ1-5
TGTGCCAGTAGTATAAGGTCCCGTAGCAATCAGCCCCAGCATTTT
CASSIRSRSNQPQHF